This T cell receptor beta chain was sequenced in a study of vaccination and CD4 T cells after COVID-19 (dated by TCRdb to between 2021 and 2023). Regarding the study in general: Convalescent patients had a positive SARS-CoV-2 result on nasal swab PCR, and of these patients, several had mild disease and one had severe disease. Post-COVID blood samples were collected from convalescent patients a median of around 100 days after diagnosis, with a range of about 35 to 170 days. In the convalescent cohort there were six males and four females, among whom were two Hispanic individuals, seven Caucasians, two Asians and one multiracial person. Participants received two doses of either the Pfizer-BioNTech BNT162b2 vaccine (n=8) or the Moderna mRNA-1273 vaccine (n=2). For stimulating the cultures, overlapping spike peptide pools were used, derived from SARS-CoV-2 as well as from the common cold coronaviruses HCoV-NL63, HCoV-OC43 and HCoV-229E. As controls, cultures received a CEFX viral epitope pool (the positive control), an HIV-1 Nef peptide pool (the negative control), or no peptide at all. Post-vaccine blood samples were obtained a median of about 70 days after the second vaccine dose, with a range of roughly 14 to 241 days. In around nine COVID-19 convalescent patients and a handful of infection-naive healthy vaccine recipients, the spike-specific CD4+ TCR repertoire before mRNA vaccination was compared with the repertoire after mRNA vaccination. Paper-wide results and their limitations: In convalescent patients, nearly all vaccine-specific clones (304 of 307) were found to be mono-reactive for SARS-CoV-2 spike rather than cross-reactive with common cold coronaviruses. The median number of SARS-CoV-2-reactive clonotypes rose from 20 to 25 after infection to 38 after vaccination, but the change was not significant. Only a relatively small number of convalescent patients were included in the study, and early timepoints following natural infection were not analyzed. In convalescent patients, a median around 86% of post-vaccine SARS-CoV-2-reactive clones were detected only after vaccination, and vaccine-specific priming was suggested by this finding.

Compared with germline, V lacks 6 bases and J lacks 3 bases; bases without a gene match: 2. The CDR3 goes from the cysteine to the phenylalanine over 13 residues. The sequence is cut down to CDR3 DNA, 39 bases in frame from base 1. The CDR1 and CDR2 encoded by the germline V gene (reference sequence) are LNHDA and SQIVND. Sample treatment or condition, as interpreted from the label and publication: roughly 11-day PBMC culture with coronavirus spike peptide pools or control peptides (ViraFEST assay). The ViraFEST assay was used in the study, in which antigen-specific T cells were expanded with peptide pools and expanded clonotypes were subsequently identified by TCR sequencing. The convalescent patients' positive SARS-CoV-2 PCR tests fell between March and December 2020, which was before the Alpha, Beta and Delta variants emerged in the United States. Around 2 million PBMCs per well were cultured in IMDM with roughly 5% human AB serum and roughly 10 IU/ml IL-2, plus 10 ug/ml peptide pools. Half of the culture medium was replaced with fresh IL-2-containing medium on days 3 and 7. After approximately 11 days of culture, CD4+ T cells were isolated by negative selection with the EasySep CD4+ T cell isolation kit. Ficoll-Paque Plus gradient centrifugation was used to isolate PBMCs from whole blood, and the isolated PBMCs were then either used fresh or cryopreserved at -140C. Each culture condition was generally run in triplicate wells.

To note about this clonotype: What antigen it recognizes has not been identified. Per-base quality was not reported, and no clone a single base away is much larger than it.

The method was PCR. DNA from cultured CD4+ T cells underwent TCR sequencing with the Oncomine TCR Beta short-read assay at the Johns Hopkins FTIC core. The QIAamp micro DNA kit was used to extract genomic DNA from the cultured CD4+ T cells. Oncomine TCR Beta libraries made from cultured CD4+ T cells were pooled using unique dual indexes and sequenced on an Illumina iSeq 100. In the authors' own workflow: Non-productive sequences were removed, and CDR3s that did not start with C, did not end with F or W, or were shorter than 7 amino acids were discarded. The MANAFEST web application identified antigen-specific clonotypes by comparing peptide-stimulated wells against reference wells and other culture wells. To be called positive, a clone needed an FDR below 0.05, an odds ratio above 5, and a productive frequency above 0.1% in at least two of three replicate wells. Clonotypes that were significantly expanded in both SARS-CoV-2 spike wells and at least one common cold coronavirus spike condition were defined as cross-reactive. CDR3 homology was assessed with Levenshtein distances (stringdist) and unrooted phylogenetic trees (ape) in R version 3.6.1. The public reads were quality trimmed at Q25 with fastp and then assembled into clones with MiXCR by TCRdb, keeping productive beta chains. Each record represents a unique CDR3 protein, reported with the most common genes and DNA among its rows. V and J calls and clone size were set by TCRdb, not the authors. The sample table records about 16,000 distinct CDR3 sequences; around 48% of these occur just once. The ten largest clonotypes hold about 7.2% of the sample.

Sequencing was performed on CD4+ T cells from blood, cultured in vitro. This receptor chain uses TRBV19 and TRBJ1-2; 9 bases in the junction line up with TRBD1. The clonotype originates from a human donor who had recovered from COVID-19. Here is the DNA: TGTGCCAGTAGCAGACAGGGGGACTATGGCTACACCTTC. This encodes CASSRQGDYGYTF. Reference TRBV19 and TRBJ1-2 genes cover what lies past the CDR3, so the full variable domain is DGGITQSPKYLFRKEGQNVTLSCEQNLNHDAMYWYRQDPGQGLRLIYYSQIVNDFQKGDIAEGYSVSREKKESFPLTVTSAQKNPTAFYLCASSRQGDYGYTFGSGTRLTVV.